This TCR beta chain was recorded in a study of blood T cell repertoires in COVID-19. Study context: Donors in the United States, Italy and Spain gave samples during acute or convalescent COVID-19.

In the original workflow: How many nucleated cells were present was estimated from reference gene primer amplification. The data were produced by immunoSEQ multiplex PCR, yet TCRdb's version contains in-frame clones alone and is incomplete. The V and J calls and clone size are taken from that table; D and trimming were inferred from the DNA. Of 180,000 or so clones in the sample, 86% were seen once. Germline V gene sequence: CDR1 SGHDN, CDR2 FVKESK. V was clipped by 1 base and J by 0 bases; unmatched bases: 15. The CDR3 loop spans 20 amino acids. This sequence was found in a man aged 35-49 years with acute COVID-19. The rearrangement uses TRBV14 and TRBJ2-7, with 10 bases aligning to TRBD2. Sequencing was performed on PBMCs or T cells enriched from blood (not recorded which). The CDR3 nucleotides are TGTGCCAGCAGCCAAGGTTTGGCGGGGTATACTAGCGGGGTCTCCTACGAGCAGTACTTC. This sequence encodes CASSQGLAGYTSGVSYEQYF.